These T cell receptor beta chains were read from a single sample in a study of OX40 agonist ivuxolimab in advanced cancers. Sequenced by immunoSEQ multiplex PCR; TCRdb stores in-frame clones only, minus some. This sample has roughly 18,000 clones; roughly 80% occur once, and the top ten carry around 15%. The source material was CD4+ or CD8+ T cells sorted from blood, sampled in a trial of the OX40 agonist ivuxolimab. All receptors derive from an adult with an advanced solid tumor such as melanoma, head and neck, liver or kidney cancer. The CDR3 runs from the conserved cysteine through the conserved F or W. D genes are given only for firm matches. Only part of the rows carry a size: once, few, many, or a class if the clone is expanded.

len: 15; j_gene: TRBJ1-2; d_gene: TRBD1; v_gene: TRBV28; abundance: NA; CDR3nt: TGTGCCAGCAGTGCGCCGACAGGGGGCGTCTATGGCTACACCTTC; CDR3aa: CASSAPTGGVYGYTF
len: 15; j_gene: TRBJ2-1; d_gene: NA; v_gene: TRBV6-6; abundance: NA; CDR3nt: TGTGCCAGCAGTTACTCGAGTACCAGTTTCGGTGAGCAGTTCTTC; CDR3aa: CASSYSSTSFGEQFF
len: 17; j_gene: TRBJ2-2; d_gene: NA; v_gene: TRBV21-1; abundance: NA; CDR3nt: TGTGCCAGCAGCAACTTTAGGCGCAGGGGTCGGAGCGGGGAGCTGTTTTTT; CDR3aa: CASSNFRRRGRSGELFF
len: 14; j_gene: TRBJ2-3; d_gene: NA; v_gene: TRBV7-9; abundance: medium-sized; CDR3nt: TGTGCCAGCAGCTTAGGAGAGGGGCCGGATACGCAGTATTTT; CDR3aa: CASSLGEGPDTQYF
len: 17; j_gene: TRBJ2-7; d_gene: TRBD1; v_gene: TRBV6-1; abundance: NA; CDR3nt: TGTGCCAGCAGTGAAGGGGTAGACAGGGGGATCCTCTACGAGCAGTACTTC; CDR3aa: CASSEGVDRGILYEQYF
len: 11; j_gene: TRBJ2-7; d_gene: NA; v_gene: TRBV6-1; abundance: NA; CDR3nt: TGTGCCAACAGGGAAACCTACGAGCAGTACTTC; CDR3aa: CANRETYEQYF
len: 13; j_gene: TRBJ1-6; d_gene: NA; v_gene: TRBV27; abundance: NA; CDR3nt: TGTGCCAGCAGTCCCAACCAGGGGTCACCCCTCCACTTT; CDR3aa: CASSPNQGSPLHF
len: 14; j_gene: TRBJ2-7; d_gene: NA; v_gene: TRBV27; abundance: NA; CDR3nt: TGTGCCAGCAGTTCCGCAGGGCCCGCCTACGAGCAGTACTTC; CDR3aa: CASSSAGPAYEQYF
len: 15; j_gene: TRBJ2-5; d_gene: TRBD1; v_gene: TRBV6-5; abundance: NA; CDR3nt: TGTGCCAGCAGTTACTTGGGGACAGGGAAGGAGACCCAGTACTTC; CDR3aa: CASSYLGTGKETQYF
len: 13; j_gene: TRBJ2-5; d_gene: NA; v_gene: TRBV5-1; abundance: NA; CDR3nt: TGCGCCAGCAGCCACAGTGGGCAAGAGACCCAGTACTTC; CDR3aa: CASSHSGQETQYF
len: 13; j_gene: TRBJ1-2; d_gene: TRBD1; v_gene: TRBV5-1; abundance: NA; CDR3nt: TGCGCCAGCAGCCAACAGGGGAACTATGGCTACACCTTC; CDR3aa: CASSQQGNYGYTF
len: 13; j_gene: TRBJ1-4; d_gene: NA; v_gene: TRBV5-1; abundance: NA; CDR3nt: TGCGCCAGCAGCAGTGGGACGGTTGAAAAACTGTTTTTT; CDR3aa: CASSSGTVEKLFF
len: 15; j_gene: TRBJ2-1; d_gene: TRBD2; v_gene: TRBV6-1; abundance: NA; CDR3nt: TGTGCCAGCGGATGGACTAGCGGGACCTACAATGAGCAGTTCTTC; CDR3aa: CASGWTSGTYNEQFF
len: 15; j_gene: TRBJ1-6; d_gene: NA; v_gene: TRBV27; abundance: NA; CDR3nt: TGTGCCAGCGGGGACATCTTTCCTTATAATTCACCCCTCCACTTT; CDR3aa: CASGDIFPYNSPLHF
len: 15; j_gene: TRBJ1-6; d_gene: NA; v_gene: TRBV4-1; abundance: NA; CDR3nt: TGCGCCAGCAGCCAAGAAGAGGGAAATAATTCACCCCTCCACTTT; CDR3aa: CASSQEEGNNSPLHF
len: 16; j_gene: TRBJ2-5; d_gene: TRBD2; v_gene: TRBV7-2; abundance: NA; CDR3nt: TGTGCCAGCAGCTTAGGTTGGCTAGCGGGAGTAGAGACCCAGTACTTC; CDR3aa: CASSLGWLAGVETQYF
len: 13; j_gene: TRBJ1-2; d_gene: NA; v_gene: TRBV28; abundance: NA; CDR3nt: TGTGCCAGCAGGGGGCGGGGGCTCCATGGCTACACCTTC; CDR3aa: CASRGRGLHGYTF
len: 17; j_gene: TRBJ2-3; d_gene: TRBD2; v_gene: TRBV7-2; abundance: NA; CDR3nt: TGTGCCAGCAGCTTAGGAGGTAGCGGGGGGATCACAGATACGCAGTATTTT; CDR3aa: CASSLGGSGGITDTQYF
len: 11; j_gene: TRBJ1-2; d_gene: NA; v_gene: TRBV30; abundance: NA; CDR3nt: TGTGCCTGGAGTGTTCTCAGCGGCTACACCTTC; CDR3aa: CAWSVLSGYTF
len: 13; j_gene: TRBJ1-2; d_gene: NA; v_gene: TRBV6-5; abundance: few; CDR3nt: TGTGCCAGCAGTGAAGCCTTCCGCTATGGCTACACCTTC; CDR3aa: CASSEAFRYGYTF
len: 13; j_gene: TRBJ1-5; d_gene: NA; v_gene: TRBV7-2; abundance: NA; CDR3nt: TGTGCCAGCAGCCCTTGGGACGGACAGCCCCAGCATTTT; CDR3aa: CASSPWDGQPQHF
len: 15; j_gene: TRBJ1-4; d_gene: NA; v_gene: TRBV4-1; abundance: NA; CDR3nt: TGCGCCAGCAGCCAAGGGGGAGCAGGGATTGAAAAACTGTTTTTT; CDR3aa: CASSQGGAGIEKLFF
len: 15; j_gene: TRBJ2-2; d_gene: TRBD1; v_gene: TRBV27; abundance: once; CDR3nt: TGTGCCAGCAGTCGGGACAGGGGTTGGACCGGGGAGCTGTTTTTT; CDR3aa: CASSRDRGWTGELFF
len: 15; j_gene: TRBJ2-2; d_gene: NA; v_gene: TRBV7-8; abundance: NA; CDR3nt: TGTGCCAGCAGTCTTTTCAGGGACTTTACCGGGGAGCTGTTTTTT; CDR3aa: CASSLFRDFTGELFF
len: 14; j_gene: TRBJ2-2; d_gene: TRBD1; v_gene: TRBV4-3; abundance: NA; CDR3nt: TGCGCCAATGACGGGACAGGTAGTAGCGGGGAGCTGTTTTTT; CDR3aa: CANDGTGSSGELFF
len: 13; j_gene: TRBJ1-2; d_gene: TRBD1; v_gene: TRBV6-5; abundance: NA; CDR3nt: TGTGCCAGCAGCGACGCTCGGGACAGGACGTTAAACTTC; CDR3aa: CASSDARDRTLNF
len: 14; j_gene: TRBJ1-3; d_gene: NA; v_gene: TRBV7-6; abundance: NA; CDR3nt: TGTGCCAGCAGCCCGACAGACTCTGGAAACACCATATATTTT; CDR3aa: CASSPTDSGNTIYF
len: 14; j_gene: TRBJ2-7; d_gene: NA; v_gene: TRBV9; abundance: few; CDR3nt: TGTGCCAGCAGCGTAGCGAGCGGCTCCTACGAGCAGTACTTC; CDR3aa: CASSVASGSYEQYF
len: 13; j_gene: TRBJ2-7; d_gene: NA; v_gene: TRBV14; abundance: NA; CDR3nt: TGTGCCAGCAGCCAAGATCGAGAGGGCGAGCAGTACTTC; CDR3aa: CASSQDREGEQYF
len: 18; j_gene: TRBJ2-1; d_gene: TRBD2; v_gene: TRBV18; abundance: NA; CDR3nt: TGTGCCAGCTCACCGAACAAGCCGGGACTAGCGGCACGCAATGAGCAGTTCTTC; CDR3aa: CASSPNKPGLAARNEQFF
len: 13; j_gene: TRBJ2-2; d_gene: NA; v_gene: TRBV29-1; abundance: NA; CDR3nt: TGCAGCGTCCAGAGGACACAGGGCCGGGAGCTGTTTTTT; CDR3aa: CSVQRTQGRELFF
len: 14; j_gene: TRBJ1-1; d_gene: NA; v_gene: TRBV6-5; abundance: NA; CDR3nt: TGTGCCAGCAGTTGGGCAGCTACGAACACTGAAGCTTTCTTT; CDR3aa: CASSWAATNTEAFF
len: 14; j_gene: TRBJ1-2; d_gene: NA; v_gene: TRBV5-1; abundance: NA; CDR3nt: TGCGCCAGCAGCTTGGGGTGGGAGAACTATGGCTACACCTTC; CDR3aa: CASSLGWENYGYTF
len: 18; j_gene: TRBJ2-2; d_gene: TRBD1; v_gene: TRBV28; abundance: once; CDR3nt: TGTGCCAGCAGTCTAAACCCCAGGGGGCTTTTGAGGACCGGGGAGCTGTTTTTT; CDR3aa: CASSLNPRGLLRTGELFF
len: 14; j_gene: TRBJ2-1; d_gene: TRBD2; v_gene: TRBV11-2; abundance: NA; CDR3nt: TGTGCCAGCAGCTTCCCGGGACTACTTACTGAGCAGTTCTTC; CDR3aa: CASSFPGLLTEQFF
len: 12; j_gene: TRBJ2-7; d_gene: NA; v_gene: TRBV5-1; abundance: NA; CDR3nt: TGCGCCAGCAGCCAGGGAGGCCACGAGCAGTACTTC; CDR3aa: CASSQGGHEQYF
len: 17; j_gene: TRBJ2-3; d_gene: TRBD1; v_gene: TRBV9; abundance: few; CDR3nt: TGTGCCAGCAGCGCGACAGGGGGCGCGTCCAGGACAGATACGCAGTATTTT; CDR3aa: CASSATGGASRTDTQYF
len: 13; j_gene: TRBJ2-1; d_gene: NA; v_gene: TRBV19; abundance: NA; CDR3nt: TGTGCCAGTAGTATTGAGGGGTACAATGAGCAGTTCTTC; CDR3aa: CASSIEGYNEQFF
len: 14; j_gene: TRBJ2-3; d_gene: TRBD2; v_gene: TRBV30; abundance: once; CDR3nt: TGTGCCTGTTCGACTAGCGGGGGCACAGATACGCAGTATTTT; CDR3aa: CACSTSGGTDTQYF
len: 15; j_gene: TRBJ2-1; d_gene: TRBD2; v_gene: TRBV30; abundance: NA; CDR3nt: TGTGCCTGGAATTTCCGGGGGGGACGAATGAATGAGCAGTTCTTC; CDR3aa: CAWNFRGGRMNEQFF
len: 14; j_gene: TRBJ1-1; d_gene: TRBD1; v_gene: TRBV10-3; abundance: NA; CDR3nt: TGTGCCATCAGCGACAGGGAGGGGCGCACTGAAGCTTTCTTT; CDR3aa: CAISDREGRTEAFF
len: 14; j_gene: TRBJ1-4; d_gene: NA; v_gene: TRBV7-9; abundance: NA; CDR3nt: TGTGCCAGCAGCTTATCAGGGTTTAATGAAAAACTGTTTTTT; CDR3aa: CASSLSGFNEKLFF
len: 16; j_gene: TRBJ2-3; d_gene: NA; v_gene: TRBV15; abundance: NA; CDR3nt: TGTGCCACCAGCAGAGATGCGGACACCAACACAGATACGCAGTATTTT; CDR3aa: CATSRDADTNTDTQYF
len: 15; j_gene: TRBJ2-3; d_gene: TRBD2; v_gene: TRBV28; abundance: NA; CDR3nt: TGTGCCAGCAAAACTAGCGGGGCTAGCACAGATACGCAGTATTTT; CDR3aa: CASKTSGASTDTQYF
len: 14; j_gene: TRBJ2-3; d_gene: TRBD1; v_gene: TRBV28; abundance: NA; CDR3nt: TGTGCCAGCAGTGTGGACAGGGGCACAGATACGCAGTATTTT; CDR3aa: CASSVDRGTDTQYF
len: 15; j_gene: TRBJ2-3; d_gene: NA; v_gene: TRBV4-2; abundance: NA; CDR3nt: TGTGCCAGCAGCCAAGAGGGGGGAGACGCAGATACGCAGTATTTT; CDR3aa: CASSQEGGDADTQYF
len: 17; j_gene: TRBJ1-5; d_gene: TRBD1; v_gene: TRBV28; abundance: NA; CDR3nt: TGTGCCAGCAGTTTACGTCGGACAGGCAGGGGCAATCAGCCCCAGCATTTT; CDR3aa: CASSLRRTGRGNQPQHF
len: 11; j_gene: TRBJ1-2; d_gene: NA; v_gene: TRBV27; abundance: NA; CDR3nt: TGTGCCAGGGACAGTTCTTATGGCTACACCTTC; CDR3aa: CARDSSYGYTF
len: 15; j_gene: TRBJ1-6; d_gene: TRBD1; v_gene: TRBV5-1; abundance: NA; CDR3nt: TGCGCCAGCAGCCAGGGGGCGTCCTATAATTCACCCCTCCACTTT; CDR3aa: CASSQGASYNSPLHF
len: 15; j_gene: TRBJ1-1; d_gene: TRBD1; v_gene: TRBV28; abundance: NA; CDR3nt: TGTGCCAGCAGTTTCTTCGGGACAGGGAGGACTGAAGCTTTCTTT; CDR3aa: CASSFFGTGRTEAFF
len: 14; j_gene: TRBJ1-2; d_gene: NA; v_gene: TRBV6-5; abundance: NA; CDR3nt: TGTGCCAGCAGTTACTCAGGGAGGGAGGATGGCTACACCTTC; CDR3aa: CASSYSGREDGYTF
len: 15; j_gene: TRBJ2-3; d_gene: NA; v_gene: TRBV7-2; abundance: NA; CDR3nt: TGTGCCAGCGGGCGGGTGCGAGGTTCGGGAGATACGCAGTATTTT; CDR3aa: CASGRVRGSGDTQYF
len: 11; j_gene: TRBJ1-2; d_gene: NA; v_gene: TRBV7-2; abundance: NA; CDR3nt: TGTGCCAGCAGCTTACAGGGCGCCCACACCTTC; CDR3aa: CASSLQGAHTF
len: 14; j_gene: TRBJ2-3; d_gene: NA; v_gene: TRBV10-2; abundance: NA; CDR3nt: TGCGCCACCAGAGACAACCCCGGCCTGGGGTCGCAGTATTTT; CDR3aa: CATRDNPGLGSQYF
len: 14; j_gene: TRBJ2-2; d_gene: NA; v_gene: TRBV15; abundance: NA; CDR3nt: TGTGCCACTGCCGGGACTTACAACACCGGGGAGCTGTTTTTT; CDR3aa: CATAGTYNTGELFF
len: 16; j_gene: TRBJ2-5; d_gene: TRBD2; v_gene: TRBV18; abundance: NA; CDR3nt: TGTGCCAGCTCACCAGTGGGGGGGAAGTACCAAGAGACCCAGTACTTC; CDR3aa: CASSPVGGKYQETQYF
len: 17; j_gene: TRBJ2-3; d_gene: TRBD2; v_gene: TRBV9; abundance: NA; CDR3nt: TGTGCCAGCAGCCCCTTCAGACTAGCGGGGGCTGGAGATACGCAGTATTTT; CDR3aa: CASSPFRLAGAGDTQYF
len: 16; j_gene: TRBJ1-1; d_gene: TRBD1; v_gene: TRBV27; abundance: NA; CDR3nt: TGTGCCAGCAGTCCGTCCGCCAGGGGGCGGGCCACTGAAGCTTTCTTT; CDR3aa: CASSPSARGRATEAFF